This entry concerns a single TCR beta chain. What it recognizes is unknown. V was cut by 0 bases and J by 9 bases, with 9 bases left in between. The CDR3 totals 13 residues. Germline CDR1 is MGHDK and CDR2 is SYGVNS. The sample originates from a study of tumor-infiltrating lymphocytes in localized non-small cell lung cancer. Here immunoSEQ multiplex PCR was the method, and the copy in TCRdb shows in-frame clones only, minus some. The table includes about 13,000 clones, more than 65% detected once. Whole-study findings and limits: T-cell fraction did not differ between immunotypes IM1 and IM2. Available tissue quantity limited TCR sequencing to a patient subset. Tumor T-cell fraction was not associated with recurrence-free survival. Each assay used a separate piece of the same tissue.

What was sequenced was lung tumor tissue. The receptor's source is a human donor with non-small cell lung cancer. The chain links TRBV25-1 to TRBJ1-5, with unresolved D. The CDR3 is CASSEYGLGPQHF. The CDR3 nucleotides are TGTGCCAGCAGTGAATACGGGTTGGGGCCCCAGCATTTT.